The TCR beta chain under discussion was sequenced for a study of technical replicates of blood from several donors. Trimming cost V 4 bases and J 5 bases; bases outside gene matches: 9. The CDR3 runs to 15 residues. Germline V gene data show CDR1 as SGHRS and CDR2 as YFSETQ. This clone was detected only once. Method: immunoSEQ multiplex PCR; TCRdb's copy keeps in-frame clones and lacks some. The top ten clones hold roughly 6.7% of a sample with fewer than 15,000 clones, about 94% of them seen once. The chain links TRBV5-1 to TRBJ2-5; 9 positions match TRBD1. Sequencing used PBMCs. The TCR was taken from a human donor in good health. The CDR3 protein is CASSDQTGGQETQYF. As DNA, the CDR3 is TGCGCCAGCAGCGATCAGACAGGGGGTCAGGAGACCCAGTACTTC.